These 25 T cell receptor beta chains came from one sample sequenced in a study of blood T cell repertoires in COVID-19 (dated by TCRdb to about 2020). The library was prepared using the immunoSEQ multiplex PCR assay. TCRdb carries this immuneACCESS record with in-frame sequences only. Its versions omit some clonotypes, under half of them owing to an unresolved V gene in the studies checked, with the rest unexplained. Here the sample has hundreds of thousands of clones; roughly 90% occur a single time. The ten largest account for roughly 1.5% of the sample. Material: PBMCs or T cells enriched from blood (not recorded which). The receptors come from a woman in her late teens or twenties with acute COVID-19.

The V call is TRBV27, the J call TRBJ1-1; 9 bases line up with TRBD1. V lost 5 bases and J lost 5; bases outside the gene matches: 3. The CDR3 covers 13 residues. Per the germline V gene, CDR1 is MNHEY and CDR2 is SMNVEV (reference sequence). CDR3 coding DNA: TGTGCCAGCAGTGGACAGGGGTGGACTGAAGCTTTCTTT. It specifies CASSGQGWTEAFF.

The V and J genes are TRBV7-2 and TRBJ1-2; D ambiguous. Trimming pared 1 base from V and 7 bases from J, leaving 10 bases between. The CDR3 covers 13 residues. CDR1 is SGHTA and CDR2 is FQGNSA in the germline V gene. The CDR3 DNA is TGTGCCAGCAGCTTAGGAACGGGGTTTGGCTACACCTTC. Its protein is CASSLGTGFGYTF. The whole variable domain, filled in from reference TRBV7-2 and TRBJ1-2, reads GAGVSQSPSNKVTEKGKDVELRCDPISGHTALYWYRQSLGQGLEFLIYFQGNSAPDKSGLPSDRFSAERTGGSVSTLTIQRTQQEDSAVYLCASSLGTGFGYTFGSGTRLTVV.

J is TRBJ1-6 and V is TRBV2; 7 bases fit TRBD1. The CDR3 covers 15 residues. V was pared by 6 bases and J by 5 bases, with 7 bases of the junction left unmatched. Germline V gene sequence: CDR1 SNHLY, CDR2 FYNNEI. The CDR3 spells CASRQTGTDNSPLHF. Written as DNA, the CDR3 is TGTGCCAGCAGACAGACAGGGACCGATAATTCACCCCTCCACTTT.

In its sample, this clone was seen many times. The CDR3 DNA reads TGCGCCAGCAGTCGGGGGGCCTCCACTGAAGCTTTCTTT. Its protein product is CASSRGASTEAFF. This chain joins TRBV4-1 and TRBJ1-1; a weak D match, TRBD1 (6 bases). CDR1 is MGHRA, CDR2 YSYEKL, per germline. Trimming stripped 6 bases from V and 4 bases from J, with 12 bases between. The CDR3 spans 13 residues.

This chain joins TRBV10-3 and TRBJ1-2, with D unresolved. Trimming shortened V by 10 bases and J by 8 bases, and 14 bases separated the two germline ends. There are 11 residues in the CDR3. Germline CDR1 reads ENHRY; CDR2 reads SYGVKD. The CDR3 loop reads CATEGGGGYTF. CDR3 coding DNA: TGTGCCACCGAGGGTGGAGGAGGCTACACCTTC.

This sequence joins TRBV30 and TRBJ2-3, with 11 bases fitting TRBD2. Germline trimming cut 0 bases from V and 3 bases from J; bases unmatched to any gene: 8. This CDR3 has 17 residues. Germline V gives CDR1 GTSNPN, CDR2 SVGIG (reference sequence). For the CDR3, the DNA is TGTGCCTGGAGTGTAGGGTTAGCGGGAGGGCCAACAGATACGCAGTATTTT. Translating it yields CAWSVGLAGGPTDTQYF.

This clone was seen a few times. The chain recombines TRBV28 with TRBJ2-2; 7 positions agree with TRBD2. V shed 5 bases and J 5 bases; nucleotides not matched to a gene: 5. This CDR3 spans 14 amino acids. Germline lookup yields CDR1 MDHEN and CDR2 SYDVKM. DNA for the CDR3: TGTGCCAGCAGTATCATGGGGGGGACCGGGGAGCTGTTTTTT. Protein sequence: CASSIMGGTGELFF.

The chain recombines TRBV7-2 with TRBJ1-5; D perhaps matches TRBD1 (5 bases). CDR3 length equals 16 residues. Trimming took off 1 base at V and 5 bases at J, with 15 bases between the two ends. Germline V gene sequence: CDR1 SGHTA, CDR2 FQGNSA. The CDR3, as DNA: TGTGCCAGCAGCTTAGGGGGGGGGTTGACAGATCAGCCCCAGCATTTT. It codes for CASSLGGGLTDQPQHF.

The V and J genes are TRBV15 and TRBJ2-5; D is uncertain. CDR1 LNHNV and CDR2 YYDKDF come from the germline V gene (reference sequence). V shed 0 bases and J shed 5 bases, with 10 bases lying between them. The CDR3 spans 14 residues. CDR3 bases: TGTGCCACCAGCAGAGAGCAGGCAAGGGAGACCCAGTACTTC. It specifies CATSREQARETQYF.

The chain couples TRBV19 to TRBJ2-7; 7 nucleotides line up with TRBD2. Per the germline V gene, CDR1 is LNHDA and CDR2 is SQIVND (reference sequence). V dropped 5 bases and J dropped 1; count of bases not matched to a gene: 5. The CDR3 is 14 amino acids. CDR3 bases: TGTGCCAGTAGTCCCACCGGGGGGTCCTACGAGCAGTACTTC. It is translated as CASSPTGGSYEQYF.

The CDR3 sequence is CASSPRYQPGQGYQPQHF. The CDR3 DNA is TGCGCCAGCAGCCCCCGCTATCAGCCGGGACAGGGGTATCAGCCCCAGCATTTT. The rearrangement uses TRBV4-1 and TRBJ1-5, with 10 nucleotides matching TRBD1. The CDR3 contains 18 residues. Germline CDR1 is MGHRA and CDR2 is YSYEKL. V trimming: 4 bases; J trimming: 5 bases; junction bases outside the gene matches: 14.

CDR3 DNA sequence: TGTGCCAGTAGTATAGCGGCTAGCGGCCTATACGAGCAGTACTTC. Translation: CASSIAASGLYEQYF. The chain combines TRBV19 with TRBJ2-7, with 7 bases identical to TRBD2. V lost 1 base and J lost 4; bases outside the gene matches: 7. The CDR3 sequence is 15 residues long. The germline gives CDR1 LNHDA, CDR2 SQIVND (reference sequence).

V gene TRBV15 combines with J gene TRBJ2-3; 15 bases are shared with TRBD2. CDR3 length: 16 residues. V was clipped by 4 bases and J by 7 bases; unmatched bases: 6. The germline gives CDR1 LNHNV, CDR2 YYDKDF (reference sequence). CDR3 nucleotides: TGTGCCACCAGCATAACCGGGACTAGCGGGAGGAATACGCAGTATTTT. It codes for CATSITGTSGRNTQYF.

This clone was detected once. CDR3 bases: TGTGCCAGCAGTGACTCCAGGGGAGAGACCCAGTACTTC. Translation: CASSDSRGETQYF. The V call is TRBV6-4, the J call TRBJ2-5, with D perhaps matching TRBD1 (6 bases). Germline V gene data show CDR1 as MRHNA and CDR2 as SNTAGT. This CDR3 contains 13 residues. The V end lost 0 bases, the J end lost 4 bases, and 6 bases lay between the germline ends.

This clone was seen only a few times. J is TRBJ2-7 and V is TRBV5-1; TRBD1 aligns across 8 bases. V lost 1 base to trimming and J lost 2 bases; unmatched junction nucleotides: 5. The CDR3 consists of 15 residues. Germline CDR1 is SGHRS and CDR2 is YFSETQ. CDR3 nucleotide sequence: TGCGCCAGCAGCTTGTGGACAGGGATTGCCTACGAGCAGTACTTC. It translates to CASSLWTGIAYEQYF. Based on the CDR3 plus reference TRBV5-1 and TRBJ2-7, the full variable domain is KAGVTQTPRYLIKTRGQQVTLSCSPISGHRSVSWYQQTPGQGLQFLFEYFSETQRNKGNFPGRFSGRQFSNSRSEMNVSTLELGDSALYLCASSLWTGIAYEQYFGPGTRLTVT.

The chain is built from TRBV29-1 and TRBJ1-1; no clear D gene. Trimming took off 4 bases at V and 2 bases at J, with 20 bases between the two ends. Germline V gene data show CDR1 as SQVTM and CDR2 as ANQGSEA. The CDR3 is 16 amino acids. The CDR3 nucleotides read TGCAGCGTTGGCCGGGTTGCGCCGCTCCTTAACACTGAAGCTTTCTTT. Its translation: CSVGRVAPLLNTEAFF.

This clone was detected only once. The chain uses TRBV28 and TRBJ1-6, with D possibly matching TRBD1 (6 bases). This CDR3 comprises 15 residues. The V gene's germline CDR1 is MDHEN and CDR2 SYDVKM. Trimming stripped 6 bases from V and 0 bases from J, with 9 bases between. The DNA of the CDR3 is TGTGCCAGCAGCGTACAGGGCTCCTATAATTCACCCCTCCACTTT. Encoded protein: CASSVQGSYNSPLHF.

The rearrangement uses TRBV7-2 and TRBJ2-7, with D perhaps matching TRBD1 (5 bases). CDR1 is SGHTA, CDR2 FQGNSA, per germline. The CDR3 has 14 residues. V shed 6 bases and J shed 0 bases, with 12 bases lying between them. This CDR3 is CASSETGFSYEQYF. The CDR3 DNA reads TGTGCCAGCAGTGAAACAGGATTCTCCTACGAGCAGTACTTC.

The genes are TRBV18 and TRBJ2-7, with 10 positions matching TRBD1. The CDR3 totals 15 residues. The V gene's germline CDR1 is KGHSH and CDR2 LQKENI. V dropped 2 bases and J dropped 3; count of bases not matched to a gene: 4. The CDR3 sequence is CASSPNRDRGYEQYF. In DNA form, the CDR3 reads TGTGCCAGCTCACCAAACCGGGACAGGGGCTACGAGCAGTACTTC.

This clone was counted a few times. The chain couples TRBV30 to TRBJ2-1, with TRBD2 identical over 7 bases. V was pared by 3 bases and J by 4 bases, with 9 bases of the junction left unmatched. The CDR3 is 15 amino acids. Germline assignment: CDR1 GTSNPN and CDR2 SVGIG (reference sequence). The CDR3 bases are TGTGCCTGGAGCCGAGGGCTAGCGGAATACAATGAGCAGTTCTTC. The encoded protein is CAWSRGLAEYNEQFF.

The CDR3 sequence: CASSVRGEAFF. The CDR3 nucleotides read TGCGCCAGCAGTGTGCGGGGAGAAGCTTTCTTT. The chain recombines TRBV10-2 with TRBJ1-1; the D is unclear. CDR3 length: 11 amino acids. The V end lost 4 bases, the J end lost 8 bases, and 8 bases lay between the germline ends. Germline CDR1 is WSHSY and CDR2 is SAAADI.

This chain connects TRBV2 to TRBJ1-1; 9 positions match TRBD1. CDR1 is SNHLY, CDR2 FYNNEI, per germline. The length of the CDR3 is 16 residues. Losses at the gene ends were 1 base for V and 1 base for J; bases not matched to a gene: 4. The DNA of the CDR3 is TGTGCCAGCAGTGAAGAGGGGACAGGGACGAACACTGAAGCTTTCTTT. This gives the protein CASSEEGTGTNTEAFF.

This chain connects TRBV7-2 to TRBJ2-2; 7 positions agree with TRBD1. The germline gives CDR1 SGHTA, CDR2 FQGNSA. The CDR3 is 16 amino acids. Trimming took 5 bases from V and 4 from J; bases not matched to a gene: 10. Here the CDR3 reads CASSTRGTASTGELFF. CDR3 nucleotides: TGTGCCAGCAGCACGAGGGGGACAGCTTCCACCGGGGAGCTGTTTTTT.

J is TRBJ2-5 and V is TRBV15; TRBD1 might be the D (6 bases). The CDR3 is 15 amino acids. CDR1 and CDR2 (germline): LNHNV, YYDKDF (reference sequence). V shed 0 bases and J shed 4 bases, with 12 bases lying between them. CDR3 bases: TGTGCCACCAGCAGAGATCCGGCCAGGGGAGAGACCCAGTACTTC. Amino acid sequence: CATSRDPARGETQYF.

The rearrangement uses TRBV7-2 and TRBJ2-3, with D perhaps TRBD1 (5 bases). V was shortened by 1 base and J by 6 bases, with 11 bases between the two germline ends. CDR1 SGHTA and CDR2 FQGNSA come from the germline V gene. This CDR3 has 14 residues. CDR3 region: CASSLGGSGDTQYF. CDR3 nucleotides: TGTGCCAGCAGCTTAGGGGGCTCAGGTGATACGCAGTATTTT. The whole variable domain, remainder taken from reference TRBV7-2 and TRBJ2-3, is GAGVSQSPSNKVTEKGKDVELRCDPISGHTALYWYRQSLGQGLEFLIYFQGNSAPDKSGLPSDRFSAERTGGSVSTLTIQRTQQEDSAVYLCASSLGGSGDTQYFGPGTRLTVL.